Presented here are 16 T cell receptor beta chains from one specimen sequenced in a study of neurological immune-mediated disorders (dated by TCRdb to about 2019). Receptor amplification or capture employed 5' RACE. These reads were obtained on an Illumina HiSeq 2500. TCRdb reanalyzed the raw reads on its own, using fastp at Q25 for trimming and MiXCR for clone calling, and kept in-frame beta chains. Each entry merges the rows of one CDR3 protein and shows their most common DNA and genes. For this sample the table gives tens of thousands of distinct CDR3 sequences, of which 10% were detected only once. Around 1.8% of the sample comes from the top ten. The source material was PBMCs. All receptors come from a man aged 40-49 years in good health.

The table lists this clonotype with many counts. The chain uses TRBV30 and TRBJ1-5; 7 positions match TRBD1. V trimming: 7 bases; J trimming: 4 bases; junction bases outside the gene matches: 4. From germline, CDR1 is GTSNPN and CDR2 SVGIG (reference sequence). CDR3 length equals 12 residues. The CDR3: CAFLTGNQPQHF. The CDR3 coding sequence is TGTGCCTTTCTGACAGGGAATCAGCCCCAGCATTTT.

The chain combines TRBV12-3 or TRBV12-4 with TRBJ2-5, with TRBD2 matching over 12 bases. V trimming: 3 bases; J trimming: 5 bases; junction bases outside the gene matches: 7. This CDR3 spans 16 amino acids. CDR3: CASSFPGGTSGETQYF. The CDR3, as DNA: TGTGCCAGCAGTTTCCCCGGCGGGACTAGCGGGGAGACCCAGTACTTC.

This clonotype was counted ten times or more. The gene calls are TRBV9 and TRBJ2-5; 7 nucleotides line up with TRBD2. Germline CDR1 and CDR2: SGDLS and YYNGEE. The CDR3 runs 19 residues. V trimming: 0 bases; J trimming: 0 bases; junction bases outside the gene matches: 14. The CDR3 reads CASSVEYTSERDYQETQYF. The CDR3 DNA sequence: TGTGCCAGCAGCGTAGAATATACTTCGGAGCGGGACTACCAAGAGACCCAGTACTTC. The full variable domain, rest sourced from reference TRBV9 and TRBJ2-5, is DSGVTQTPKHLITATGQRVTLRCSPRSGDLSVYWYQQSLDQGLQFLIQYYNGEERAKGNILERFSAQQFPDLHSELNLSSLELGDSALYFCASSVEYTSERDYQETQYFGPGTRLLVL.

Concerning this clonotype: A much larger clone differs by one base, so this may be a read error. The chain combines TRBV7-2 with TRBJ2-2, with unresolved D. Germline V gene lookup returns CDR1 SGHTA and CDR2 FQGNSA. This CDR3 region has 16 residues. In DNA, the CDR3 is TGTGCCAGCAGCTTAGCGGTACAGACGAACACCGTGGAGCTGTTTTTT. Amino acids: CASSLAVQTNTVELFF. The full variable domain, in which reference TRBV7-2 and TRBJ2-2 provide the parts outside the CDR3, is GAGVSQSPSNKVTEKGKDVELRCDPISGHTALYWYRQSLGQGLEFLIYFQGNSAPDKSGLPSDRFSAERTGGSVSTLTIQRTQQEDSAVYLCASSLAVQTNTVELFFGEGSRLTVL.

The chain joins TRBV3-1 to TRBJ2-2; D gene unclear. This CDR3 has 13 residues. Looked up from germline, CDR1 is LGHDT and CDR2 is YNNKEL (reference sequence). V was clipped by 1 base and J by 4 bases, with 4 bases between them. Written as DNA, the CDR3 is TGTGCCAGCAGCCAAGGCATCACCGGGGAGCTGTTTTTT. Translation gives CASSQGITGELFF.

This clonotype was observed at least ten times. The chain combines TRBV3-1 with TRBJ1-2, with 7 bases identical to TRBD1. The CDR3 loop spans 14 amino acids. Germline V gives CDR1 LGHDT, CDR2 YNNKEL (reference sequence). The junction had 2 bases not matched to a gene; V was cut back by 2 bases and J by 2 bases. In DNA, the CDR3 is TGTGCCAGCAGCCAAACAGGGGCCAACTATGGCTACACCTTC. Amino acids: CASSQTGANYGYTF.

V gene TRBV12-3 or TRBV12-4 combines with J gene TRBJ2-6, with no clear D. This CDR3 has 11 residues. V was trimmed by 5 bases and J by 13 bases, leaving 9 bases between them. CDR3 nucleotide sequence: TGTGCCAGCAGTCCCGGAGTGGTCCTGACTTTC. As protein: CASSPGVVLTF.

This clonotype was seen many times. The CDR3 spells CASSQDKNPIEQYF. The CDR3 nucleotides are TGTGCCAGCAGCCAAGATAAGAATCCCATCGAGCAGTACTTC. The genes are TRBV4-2 and TRBJ2-7; unclear D gene. V lost 0 bases and J lost 6, with 12 bases in between. Per germline, CDR1 LGHNA and CDR2 YNFKEQ. This CDR3 is built from 14 residues.

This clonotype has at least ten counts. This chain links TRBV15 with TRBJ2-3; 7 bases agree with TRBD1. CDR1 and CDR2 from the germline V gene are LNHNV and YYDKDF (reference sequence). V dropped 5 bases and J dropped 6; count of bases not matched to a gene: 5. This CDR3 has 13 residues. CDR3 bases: TGTGCCACCAGCTCTTTACAGGGGGATACGCAGTATTTT. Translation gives CATSSLQGDTQYF.

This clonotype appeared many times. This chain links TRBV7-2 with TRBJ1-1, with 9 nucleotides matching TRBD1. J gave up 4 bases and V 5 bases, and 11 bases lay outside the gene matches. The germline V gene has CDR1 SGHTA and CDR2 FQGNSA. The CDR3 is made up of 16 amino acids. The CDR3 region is CASSLSGQGWGTEAFF. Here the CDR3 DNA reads TGTGCCAGCAGCCTCTCGGGACAGGGCTGGGGCACTGAAGCTTTCTTT.

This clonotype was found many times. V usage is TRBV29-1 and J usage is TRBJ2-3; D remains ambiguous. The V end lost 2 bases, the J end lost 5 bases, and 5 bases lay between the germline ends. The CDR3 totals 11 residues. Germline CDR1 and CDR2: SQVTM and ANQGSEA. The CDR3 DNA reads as TGCAGCGTTGAATCGGGAGATACGCAGTATTTT. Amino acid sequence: CSVESGDTQYF.

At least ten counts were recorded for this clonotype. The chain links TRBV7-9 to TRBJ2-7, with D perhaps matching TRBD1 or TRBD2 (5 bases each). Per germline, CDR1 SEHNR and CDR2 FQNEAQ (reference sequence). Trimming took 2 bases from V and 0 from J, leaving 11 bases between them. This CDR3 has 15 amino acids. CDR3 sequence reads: CASSLRQGASYEQYF. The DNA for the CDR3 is TGTGCCAGCAGCTTACGCCAGGGAGCCTCCTACGAGCAGTACTTC.

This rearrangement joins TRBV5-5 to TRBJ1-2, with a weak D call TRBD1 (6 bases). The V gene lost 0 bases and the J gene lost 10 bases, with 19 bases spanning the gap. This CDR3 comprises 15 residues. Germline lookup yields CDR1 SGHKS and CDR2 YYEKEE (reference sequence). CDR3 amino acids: CASSLAGGGPVIYTF. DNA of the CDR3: TGTGCCAGCAGCTTGGCGGGTGGGGGGCCGGTGATCTACACCTTC.

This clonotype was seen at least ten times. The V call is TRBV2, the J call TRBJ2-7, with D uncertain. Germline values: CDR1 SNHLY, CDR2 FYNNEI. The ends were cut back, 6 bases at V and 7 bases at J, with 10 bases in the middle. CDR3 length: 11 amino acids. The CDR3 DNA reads TGTGCCAGCAGGGTGACCATTGAGCAGTACTTC. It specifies CASRVTIEQYF.

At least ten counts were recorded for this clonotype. CDR3 protein: CSVEVGTGYTEAFF. The CDR3 nucleotides read TGCAGCGTTGAAGTGGGGACAGGGTACACTGAAGCTTTCTTT. This sequence joins TRBV29-1 and TRBJ1-1; TRBD1 matches 9 bases. The V gene end was trimmed by 1 base and the J gene end by 3 bases; junction bases not matched to a gene: 3. The CDR3 loop spans 14 amino acids. Per germline, CDR1 SQVTM and CDR2 ANQGSEA.

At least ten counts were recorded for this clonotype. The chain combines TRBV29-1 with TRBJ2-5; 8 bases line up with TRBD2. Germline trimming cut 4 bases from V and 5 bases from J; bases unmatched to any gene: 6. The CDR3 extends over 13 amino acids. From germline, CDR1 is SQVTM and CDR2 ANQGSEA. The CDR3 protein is CSVAAGGGETQYF. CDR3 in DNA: TGCAGCGTTGCCGCGGGGGGCGGGGAGACCCAGTACTTC.